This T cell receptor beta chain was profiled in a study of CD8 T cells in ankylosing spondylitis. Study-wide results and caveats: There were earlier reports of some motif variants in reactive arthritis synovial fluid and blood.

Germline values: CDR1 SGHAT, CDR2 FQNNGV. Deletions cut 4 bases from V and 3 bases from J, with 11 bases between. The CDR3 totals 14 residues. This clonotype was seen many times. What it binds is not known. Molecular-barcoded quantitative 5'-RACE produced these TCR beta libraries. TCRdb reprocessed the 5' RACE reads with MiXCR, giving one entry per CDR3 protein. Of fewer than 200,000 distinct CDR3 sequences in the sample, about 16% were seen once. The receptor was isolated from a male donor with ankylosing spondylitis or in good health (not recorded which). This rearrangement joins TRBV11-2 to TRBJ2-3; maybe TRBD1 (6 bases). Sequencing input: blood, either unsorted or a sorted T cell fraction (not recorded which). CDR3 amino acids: CASSYTGITDTQYF. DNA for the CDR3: TGTGCCAGCAGCTACACAGGGATTACAGATACGCAGTATTTT.